This T cell receptor beta chain originates from a study of T cell repertoires in cytomegalovirus infection. Only a few counts were recorded for this clonotype. CDR1 and CDR2 from the germline V gene are DFQATT and SNEGSKA (reference sequence). Trimming pared 1 base from V and 0 bases from J, leaving 7 bases between. This CDR3 comprises 14 residues. Each CDR3 protein gets one entry after TCRdb re-called the reads with MiXCR. The sample holds about 140,000 distinct CDR3 sequences, under 8.5% seen once. Material: PBMCs. The chain is built from TRBV20-1 and TRBJ1-3; no firm D call. This sequence originates from a human donor in good health (CMV status not recorded). Some clones in this sample may be carry-over from other donors' samples. The CDR3 DNA sequence: TGCAGTGCTAGAGCGGCCAGCTCTGGAAACACCATATATTTT. Protein: CSARAASSGNTIYF.